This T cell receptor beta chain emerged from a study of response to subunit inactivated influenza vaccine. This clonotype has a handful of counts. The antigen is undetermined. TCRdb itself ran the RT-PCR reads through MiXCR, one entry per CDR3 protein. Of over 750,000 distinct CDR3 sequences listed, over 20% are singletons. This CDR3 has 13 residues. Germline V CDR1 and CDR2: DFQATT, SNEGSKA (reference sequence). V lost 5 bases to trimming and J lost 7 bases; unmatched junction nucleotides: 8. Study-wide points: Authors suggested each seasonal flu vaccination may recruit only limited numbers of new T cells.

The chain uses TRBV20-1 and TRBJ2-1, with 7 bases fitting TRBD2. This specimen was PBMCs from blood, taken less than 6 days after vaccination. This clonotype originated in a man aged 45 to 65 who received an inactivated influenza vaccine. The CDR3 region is CSAPKTSSNEQFF. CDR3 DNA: TGCAGTGCTCCGAAGACTAGCTCTAATGAGCAGTTCTTC.